This T cell receptor (beta chain) is from a study of blood T cells in healthy people across ages. Looking at the study overall: With template switching, about one barcoded beta molecule was captured per two T cells.

General study results and limits: Samples with more naive T cells showed higher observed beta diversity. Conclusively comparing naive with antigen-experienced cells was impossible with unsorted PBMCs.

A second about 7 to 11 cycle PCR used barcoded and J-beta primers. In TCRdb, the 5' RACE reads were re-called with MiXCR into one record per CDR3 protein. Here the sample spans some 320,000 distinct CDR3 sequences, 27% being singletons. In regard to this clonotype: Antigen specificity is unknown.

Trimming took 8 bases from V and 1 from J, leaving 11 bases between them. CDR3 size: 13 residues. The V gene's germline CDR1 is MGHDK and CDR2 SYGVNS. The specimen sequenced was blood. This clonotype was sampled from a woman between 70 and 85 years old in good health. V gene TRBV25-1 combines with J gene TRBJ2-5, with D uncertain. The CDR3 is CASAQGGQETQYF. Here the CDR3 DNA reads TGTGCCAGCGCCCAAGGCGGCCAAGAGACCCAGTACTTC.